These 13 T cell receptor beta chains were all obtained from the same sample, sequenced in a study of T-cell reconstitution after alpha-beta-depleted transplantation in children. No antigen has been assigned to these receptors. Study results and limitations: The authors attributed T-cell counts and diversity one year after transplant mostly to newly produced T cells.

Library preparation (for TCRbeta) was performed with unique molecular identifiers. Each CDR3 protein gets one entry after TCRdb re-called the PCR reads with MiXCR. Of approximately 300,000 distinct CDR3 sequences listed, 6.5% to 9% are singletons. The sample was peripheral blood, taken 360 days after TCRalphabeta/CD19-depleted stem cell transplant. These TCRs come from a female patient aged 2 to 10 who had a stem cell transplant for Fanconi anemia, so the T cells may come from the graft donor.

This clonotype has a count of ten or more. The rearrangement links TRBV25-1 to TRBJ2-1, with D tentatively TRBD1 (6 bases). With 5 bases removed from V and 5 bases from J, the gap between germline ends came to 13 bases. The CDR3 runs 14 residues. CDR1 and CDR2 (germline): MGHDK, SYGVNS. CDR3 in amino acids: CASSPRTVDNEQFF. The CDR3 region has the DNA TGTGCCAGCAGTCCCCGGACAGTGGACAATGAGCAGTTCTTC.

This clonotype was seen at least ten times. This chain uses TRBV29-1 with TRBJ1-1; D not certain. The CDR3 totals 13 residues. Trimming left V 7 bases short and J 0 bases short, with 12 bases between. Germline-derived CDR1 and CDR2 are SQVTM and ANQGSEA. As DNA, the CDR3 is TGCAGCGGAAGACACAAAATGAACACTGAAGCTTTCTTT. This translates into CSGRHKMNTEAFF.

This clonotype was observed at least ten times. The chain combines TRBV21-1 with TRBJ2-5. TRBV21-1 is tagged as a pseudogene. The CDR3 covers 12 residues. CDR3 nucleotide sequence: TGTGCCAGCAGCAAAGCGCGAGAGACCCAGTACTTC. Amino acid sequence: CASSKARETQYF.

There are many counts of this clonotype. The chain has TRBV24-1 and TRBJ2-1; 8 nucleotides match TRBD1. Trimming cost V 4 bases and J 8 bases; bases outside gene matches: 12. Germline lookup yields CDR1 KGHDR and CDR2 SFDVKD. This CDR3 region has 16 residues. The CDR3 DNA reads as TGTGCCACCAGTGACCCCGGACAGGGCACCAAGGATGAGCAGTTCTTC. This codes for CATSDPGQGTKDEQFF.

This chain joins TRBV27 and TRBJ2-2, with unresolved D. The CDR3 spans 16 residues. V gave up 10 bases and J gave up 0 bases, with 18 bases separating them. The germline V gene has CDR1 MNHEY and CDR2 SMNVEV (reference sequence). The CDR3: CATATSSYANTGELFF. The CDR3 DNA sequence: TGTGCCACCGCCACGAGTTCTTACGCGAACACCGGGGAGCTGTTTTTT.

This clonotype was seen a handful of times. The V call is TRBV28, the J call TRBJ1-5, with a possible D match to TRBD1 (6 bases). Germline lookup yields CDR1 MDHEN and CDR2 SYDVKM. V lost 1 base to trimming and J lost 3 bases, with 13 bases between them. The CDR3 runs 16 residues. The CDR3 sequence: CASSLSGGGTNQPQHF. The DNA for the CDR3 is TGTGCCAGCAGTTTATCTGGGGGGGGCACCAATCAGCCCCAGCATTTT.

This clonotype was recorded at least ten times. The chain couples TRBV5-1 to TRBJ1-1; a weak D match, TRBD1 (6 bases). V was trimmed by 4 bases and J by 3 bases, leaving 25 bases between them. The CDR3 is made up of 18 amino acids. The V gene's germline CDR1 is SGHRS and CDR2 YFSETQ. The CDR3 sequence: CASSLGQLSFIGDTEAFF. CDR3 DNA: TGCGCCAGCAGCCTAGGACAGCTAAGTTTCATTGGGGACACTGAAGCTTTCTTT.

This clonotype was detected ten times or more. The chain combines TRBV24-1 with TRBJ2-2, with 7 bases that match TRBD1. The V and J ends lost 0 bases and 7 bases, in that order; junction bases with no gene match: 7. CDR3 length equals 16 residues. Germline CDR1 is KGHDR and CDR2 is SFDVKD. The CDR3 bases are TGTGCCACCAGTGATTTGCGCGCCAGGGGGAACGGGGAGCTGTTTTTT. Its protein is CATSDLRARGNGELFF.

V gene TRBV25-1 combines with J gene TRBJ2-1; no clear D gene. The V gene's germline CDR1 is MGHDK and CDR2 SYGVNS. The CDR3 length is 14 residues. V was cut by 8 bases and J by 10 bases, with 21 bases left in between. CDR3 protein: CASSFAQAGNEQFF. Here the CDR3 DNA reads TGTGCCAGCTCATTCGCCCAGGCAGGCAACGAGCAGTTCTTC.

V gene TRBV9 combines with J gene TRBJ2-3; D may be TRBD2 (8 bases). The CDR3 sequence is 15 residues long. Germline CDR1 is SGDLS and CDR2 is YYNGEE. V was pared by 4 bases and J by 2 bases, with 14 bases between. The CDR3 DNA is TGTGCCAGCAGCTCAGGGGGACTAGTCACAGATACGCAGTATTTT. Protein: CASSSGGLVTDTQYF.

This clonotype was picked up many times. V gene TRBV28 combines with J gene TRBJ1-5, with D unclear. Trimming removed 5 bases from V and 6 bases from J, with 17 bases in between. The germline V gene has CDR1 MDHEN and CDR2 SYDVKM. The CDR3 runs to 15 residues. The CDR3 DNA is TGTGCCAGCAGTCCGCCAACAGTCCTAGGTCAGCCCCAGCATTTT. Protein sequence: CASSPPTVLGQPQHF.

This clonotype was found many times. The CDR3 DNA sequence: TGCGCCAGCAGCCCCTACCAGCGGGGGGGCAATGAGCAGTTCTTC. Translation: CASSPYQRGGNEQFF. This chain joins TRBV5-1 and TRBJ2-1, with 10 positions matching TRBD2. V was clipped by 4 bases and J by 6 bases; unmatched bases: 7. The length of the CDR3 is 15 residues. Germline V CDR1 and CDR2: SGHRS, YFSETQ.

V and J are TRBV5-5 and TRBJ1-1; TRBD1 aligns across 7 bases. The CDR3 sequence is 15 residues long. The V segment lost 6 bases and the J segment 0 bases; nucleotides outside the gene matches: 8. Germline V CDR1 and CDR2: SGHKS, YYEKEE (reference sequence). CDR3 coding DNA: TGTGCCAGCACCCGACAGGGTCAGATGAACACTGAAGCTTTCTTT. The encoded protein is CASTRQGQMNTEAFF.